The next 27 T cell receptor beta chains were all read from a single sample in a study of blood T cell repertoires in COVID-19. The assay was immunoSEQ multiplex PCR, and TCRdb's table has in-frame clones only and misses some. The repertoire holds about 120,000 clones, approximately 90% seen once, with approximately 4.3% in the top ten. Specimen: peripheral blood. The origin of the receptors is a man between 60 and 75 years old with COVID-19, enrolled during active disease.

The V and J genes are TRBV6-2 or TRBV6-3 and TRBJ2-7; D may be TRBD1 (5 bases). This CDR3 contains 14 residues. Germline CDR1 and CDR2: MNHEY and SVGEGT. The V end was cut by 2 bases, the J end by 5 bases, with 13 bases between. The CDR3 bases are TGTGCCAGCAGTTACCCAGGGATGGGCCACGAGCAGTACTTC. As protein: CASSYPGMGHEQYF.

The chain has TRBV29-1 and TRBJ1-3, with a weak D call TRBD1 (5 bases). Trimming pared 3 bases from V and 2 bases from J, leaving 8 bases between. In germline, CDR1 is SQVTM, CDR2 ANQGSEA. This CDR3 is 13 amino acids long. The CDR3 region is CSVDGGTGNTIYF. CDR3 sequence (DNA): TGCAGCGTTGACGGGGGTACTGGAAACACCATATATTTT.

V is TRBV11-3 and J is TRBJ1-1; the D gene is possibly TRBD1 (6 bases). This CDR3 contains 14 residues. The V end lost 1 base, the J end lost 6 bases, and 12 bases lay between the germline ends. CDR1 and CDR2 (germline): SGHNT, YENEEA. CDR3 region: CASSLGQGSAEAFF. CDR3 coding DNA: TGTGCCAGCAGCTTAGGTCAGGGGAGCGCTGAAGCTTTCTTT.

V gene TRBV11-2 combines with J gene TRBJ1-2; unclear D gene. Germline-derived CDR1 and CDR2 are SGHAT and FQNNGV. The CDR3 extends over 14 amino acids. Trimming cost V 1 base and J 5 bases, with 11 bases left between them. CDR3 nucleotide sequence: TGTGCCAGCAGCTTAGGGCCCCAGGTTTATGGCTACACCTTC. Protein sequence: CASSLGPQVYGYTF.

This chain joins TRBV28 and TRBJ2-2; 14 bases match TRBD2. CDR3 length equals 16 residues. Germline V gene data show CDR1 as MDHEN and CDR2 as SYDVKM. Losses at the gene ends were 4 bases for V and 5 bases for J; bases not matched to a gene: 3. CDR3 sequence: CASSSTSGGATGELFF. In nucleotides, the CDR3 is TGTGCCAGCAGTTCGACTAGCGGGGGGGCAACCGGGGAGCTGTTTTTT.

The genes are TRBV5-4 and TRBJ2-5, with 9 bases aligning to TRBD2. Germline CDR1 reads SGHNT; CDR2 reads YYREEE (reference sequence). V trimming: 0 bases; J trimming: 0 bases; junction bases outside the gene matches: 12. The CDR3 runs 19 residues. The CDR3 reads CASSLEGGGAGPDQETQYF. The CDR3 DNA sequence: TGTGCCAGCAGCTTGGAAGGCGGGGGGGCAGGGCCAGACCAAGAGACCCAGTACTTC.

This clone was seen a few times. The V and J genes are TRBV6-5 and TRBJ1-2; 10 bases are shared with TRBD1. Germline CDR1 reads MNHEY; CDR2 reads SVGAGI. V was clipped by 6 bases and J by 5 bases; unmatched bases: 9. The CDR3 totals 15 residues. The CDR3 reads CASRDRGRRDYGYTF. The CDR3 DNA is TGTGCCAGCAGGGACAGGGGGAGGAGGGATTATGGCTACACCTTC.

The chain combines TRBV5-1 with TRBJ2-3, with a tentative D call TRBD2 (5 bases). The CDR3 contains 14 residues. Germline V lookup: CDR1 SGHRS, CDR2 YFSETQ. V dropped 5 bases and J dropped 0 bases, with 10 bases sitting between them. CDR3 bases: TGCGCCAGCAGTCGAGGGCTTAGCACAGATACGCAGTATTTT. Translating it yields CASSRGLSTDTQYF.

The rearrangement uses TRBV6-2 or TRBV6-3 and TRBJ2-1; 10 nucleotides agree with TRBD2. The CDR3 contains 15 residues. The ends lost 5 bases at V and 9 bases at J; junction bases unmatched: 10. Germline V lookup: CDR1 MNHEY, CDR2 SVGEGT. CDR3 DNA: TGTGCCAGCAGTCGGGGACTAGCGTTGTTCCCTGAGCAGTTCTTC. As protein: CASSRGLALFPEQFF.

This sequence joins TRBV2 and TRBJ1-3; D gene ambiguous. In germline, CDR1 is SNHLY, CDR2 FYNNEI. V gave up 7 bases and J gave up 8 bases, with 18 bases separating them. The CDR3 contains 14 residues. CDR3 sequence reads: CASTFTGEGHTIYF. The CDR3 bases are TGTGCCAGCACCTTCACGGGAGAAGGGCACACCATATATTTT.

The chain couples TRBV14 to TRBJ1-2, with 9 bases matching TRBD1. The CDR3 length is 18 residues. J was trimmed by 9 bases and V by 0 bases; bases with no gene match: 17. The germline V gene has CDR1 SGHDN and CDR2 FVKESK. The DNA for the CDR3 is TGTGCCAGCAGCCAAGATCGGGACAGGGTGTTATGGGATATGAGCTACACCTTC. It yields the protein CASSQDRDRVLWDMSYTF.

The CDR3 DNA sequence: TGTGCCAGCTCACCAGACAGGGGAGTTCGAAACACCATATATTTT. Amino acids: CASSPDRGVRNTIYF. This chain connects TRBV18 to TRBJ1-3; 8 bases line up with TRBD1. V shed 2 bases and J 5 bases; nucleotides not matched to a gene: 5. CDR3 length equals 15 residues. The germline V gene has CDR1 KGHSH and CDR2 LQKENI. Full variable domain (missing parts from reference TRBV18 and TRBJ1-3): NAGVMQNPRHLVRRRGQEARLRCSPMKGHSHVYWYRQLPEEGLKFMVYLQKENIIDESGMPKERFSAEFPKEGPSILRIQQVVRGDSAAYFCASSPDRGVRNTIYFGEGSWLTVV.

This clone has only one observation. The CDR3: CASSSIRTDNEAFF. The CDR3 region has the DNA TGCGCCAGCAGCTCCATCAGGACAGACAATGAAGCTTTCTTT. The V and J genes are TRBV5-1 and TRBJ1-1; D perhaps matches TRBD1 (6 bases). Germline V gene data show CDR1 as SGHRS and CDR2 as YFSETQ. There are 14 residues in the CDR3. Trimming stripped 3 bases from V and 7 bases from J, with 16 bases between.

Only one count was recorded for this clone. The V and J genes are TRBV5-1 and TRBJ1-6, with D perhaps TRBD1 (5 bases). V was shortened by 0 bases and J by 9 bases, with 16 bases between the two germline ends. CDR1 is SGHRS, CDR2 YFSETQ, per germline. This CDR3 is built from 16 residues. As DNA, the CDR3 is TGCGCCAGCAGCTTGGCCCGTCAGGGACTGGGTTCACCCCTCCACTTT. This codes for CASSLARQGLGSPLHF. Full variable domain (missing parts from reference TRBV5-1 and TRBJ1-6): KAGVTQTPRYLIKTRGQQVTLSCSPISGHRSVSWYQQTPGQGLQFLFEYFSETQRNKGNFPGRFSGRQFSNSRSEMNVSTLELGDSALYLCASSLARQGLGSPLHFGNGTRLTVT.

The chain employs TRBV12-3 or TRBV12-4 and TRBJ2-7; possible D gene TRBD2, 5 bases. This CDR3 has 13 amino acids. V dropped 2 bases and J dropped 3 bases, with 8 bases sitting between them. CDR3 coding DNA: TGTGCCAGCAGTTTATCAACTAGCTACGAGCAGTACTTC. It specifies CASSLSTSYEQYF.

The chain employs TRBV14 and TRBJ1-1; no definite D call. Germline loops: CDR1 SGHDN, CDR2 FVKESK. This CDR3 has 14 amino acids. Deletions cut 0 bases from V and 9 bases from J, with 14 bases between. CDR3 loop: CASSQDPGRDKAFF. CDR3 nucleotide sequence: TGTGCCAGCAGCCAAGATCCGGGGAGGGATAAAGCTTTCTTT.

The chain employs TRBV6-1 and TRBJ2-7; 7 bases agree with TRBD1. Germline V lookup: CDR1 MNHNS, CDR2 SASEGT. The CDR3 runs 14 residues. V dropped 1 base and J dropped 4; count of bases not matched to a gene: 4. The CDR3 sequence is CASSEGDSRYEQYF. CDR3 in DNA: TGTGCCAGCAGTGAAGGGGACAGTAGGTACGAGCAGTACTTC.

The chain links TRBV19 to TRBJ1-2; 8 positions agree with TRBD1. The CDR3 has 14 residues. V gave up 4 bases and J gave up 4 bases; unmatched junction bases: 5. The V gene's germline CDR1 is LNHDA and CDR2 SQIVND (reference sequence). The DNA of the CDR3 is TGTGCCAGTAGTACAGGGGGCTTTGGCTATGGCTACACCTTC. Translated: CASSTGGFGYGYTF.

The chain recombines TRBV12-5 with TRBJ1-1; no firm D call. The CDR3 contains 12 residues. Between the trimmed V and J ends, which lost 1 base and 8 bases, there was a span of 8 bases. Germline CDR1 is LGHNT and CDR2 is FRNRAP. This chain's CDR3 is CASGLGLSEAFF. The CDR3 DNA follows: TGTGCTAGTGGTTTGGGGCTCTCCGAAGCTTTCTTT.

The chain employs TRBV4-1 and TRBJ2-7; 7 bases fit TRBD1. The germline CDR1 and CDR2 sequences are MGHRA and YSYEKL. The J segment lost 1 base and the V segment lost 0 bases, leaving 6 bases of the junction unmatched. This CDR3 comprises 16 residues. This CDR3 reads CASSQDRDSASYEQYF. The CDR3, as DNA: TGCGCCAGCAGCCAAGATCGGGACAGCGCATCCTACGAGCAGTACTTC.

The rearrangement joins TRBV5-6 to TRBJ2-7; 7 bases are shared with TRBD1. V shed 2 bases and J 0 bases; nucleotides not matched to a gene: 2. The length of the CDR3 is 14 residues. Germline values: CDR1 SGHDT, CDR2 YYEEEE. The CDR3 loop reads CASSFGTVSYEQYF. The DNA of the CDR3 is TGTGCCAGCAGCTTCGGGACAGTCTCCTACGAGCAGTACTTC.

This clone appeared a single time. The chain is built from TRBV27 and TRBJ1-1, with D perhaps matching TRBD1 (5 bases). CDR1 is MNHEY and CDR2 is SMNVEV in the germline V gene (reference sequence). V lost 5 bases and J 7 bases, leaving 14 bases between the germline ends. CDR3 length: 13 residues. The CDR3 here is CASSPVGTREAFF. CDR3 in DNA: TGTGCCAGCAGTCCTGTCGGGACTCGTGAAGCTTTCTTT.

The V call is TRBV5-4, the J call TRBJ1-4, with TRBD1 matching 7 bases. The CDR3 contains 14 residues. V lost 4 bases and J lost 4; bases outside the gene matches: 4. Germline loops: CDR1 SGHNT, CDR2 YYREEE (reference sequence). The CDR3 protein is CASSMDRINEKLFF. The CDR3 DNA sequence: TGTGCCAGCAGCATGGACAGGATTAATGAAAAACTGTTTTTT.

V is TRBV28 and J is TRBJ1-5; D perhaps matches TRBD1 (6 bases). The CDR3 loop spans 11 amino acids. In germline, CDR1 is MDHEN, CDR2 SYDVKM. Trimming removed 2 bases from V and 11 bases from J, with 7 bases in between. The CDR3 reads CASSLRDTQHF. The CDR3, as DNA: TGTGCCAGCAGTTTAAGGGACACCCAGCATTTT.

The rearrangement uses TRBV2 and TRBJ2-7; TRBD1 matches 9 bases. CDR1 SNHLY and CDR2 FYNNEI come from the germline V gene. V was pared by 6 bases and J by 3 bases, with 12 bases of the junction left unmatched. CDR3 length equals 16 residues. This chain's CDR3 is CASSHGTGNKGYEQYF. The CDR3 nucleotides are TGTGCCAGCAGCCACGGGACAGGGAATAAGGGCTACGAGCAGTACTTC.

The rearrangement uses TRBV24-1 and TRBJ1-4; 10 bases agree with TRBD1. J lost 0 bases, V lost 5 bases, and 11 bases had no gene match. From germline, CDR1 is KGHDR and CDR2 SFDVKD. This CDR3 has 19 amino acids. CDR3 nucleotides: TGTGCCACCAGTGGGAGGGACAGGGGCTATCCTACAACTAATGAAAAACTGTTTTTT. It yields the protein CATSGRDRGYPTTNEKLFF.

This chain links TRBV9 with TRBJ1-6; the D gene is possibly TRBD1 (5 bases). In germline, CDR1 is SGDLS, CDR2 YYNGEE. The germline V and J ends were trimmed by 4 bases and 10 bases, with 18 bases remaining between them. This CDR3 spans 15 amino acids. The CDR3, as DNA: TGTGCCAGCAGCCCCAATCAGGCAGGGCGATCACCCCTCCACTTT. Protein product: CASSPNQAGRSPLHF. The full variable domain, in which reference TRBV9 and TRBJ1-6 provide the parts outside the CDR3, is DSGVTQTPKHLITATGQRVTLRCSPRSGDLSVYWYQQSLDQGLQFLIQYYNGEERAKGNILERFSAQQFPDLHSELNLSSLELGDSALYFCASSPNQAGRSPLHFGNGTRLTVT.